The T cell receptor beta chain described here comes from a study of blood T cells in healthy people across ages. Alongside a J-beta primer mix, a sample-barcoded 5' primer served in a second PCR lasting roughly 7 to 11 cycles. Each CDR3 protein is one row after TCRdb ran MiXCR on the 5' RACE reads. Of more than 600,000 distinct CDR3 sequences in the sample, around 25% were seen once. Germline CDR1 reads DFQATT; CDR2 reads SNEGSKA (reference sequence). The CDR3 contains 14 residues. Trimming pared 2 bases from V and 7 bases from J, leaving 17 bases between. In addition, the sample was reused for a study of T cells of mothers and their children. That source adds: The extracted RNA was employed in its entirety for cDNA synthesis, at around 1.6 ug per 15 ul. Persistent microchimeric T cell clones were not found at ~100 per million sensitivity.

The receptor's source is a boy between 10 and 17 years old in good health. J is TRBJ2-5 and V is TRBV20-1; the D gene is possibly TRBD2 (6 bases). Sample: blood. CDR3 sequence: CSARPAGWEATQYF. The DNA of the CDR3 is TGCAGTGCTAGACCAGCGGGCTGGGAGGCGACCCAGTACTTC.